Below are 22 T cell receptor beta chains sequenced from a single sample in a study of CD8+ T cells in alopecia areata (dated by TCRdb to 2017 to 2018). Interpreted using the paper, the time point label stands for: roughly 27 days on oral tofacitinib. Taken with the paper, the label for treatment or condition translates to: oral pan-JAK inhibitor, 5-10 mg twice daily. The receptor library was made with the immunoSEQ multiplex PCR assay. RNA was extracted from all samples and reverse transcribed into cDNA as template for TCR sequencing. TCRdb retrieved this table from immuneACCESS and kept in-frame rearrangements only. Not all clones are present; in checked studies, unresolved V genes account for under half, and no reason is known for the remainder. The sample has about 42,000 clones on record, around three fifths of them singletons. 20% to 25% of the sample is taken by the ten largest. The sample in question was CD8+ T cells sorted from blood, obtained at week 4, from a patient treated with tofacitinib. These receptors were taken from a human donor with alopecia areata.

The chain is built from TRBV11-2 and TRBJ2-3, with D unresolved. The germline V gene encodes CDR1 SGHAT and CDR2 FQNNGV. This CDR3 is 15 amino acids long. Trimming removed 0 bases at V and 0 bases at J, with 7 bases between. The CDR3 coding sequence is TGTGCCAGCAGCTTAGAGGGTTGGAGCACAGATACGCAGTATTTT. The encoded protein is CASSLEGWSTDTQYF.

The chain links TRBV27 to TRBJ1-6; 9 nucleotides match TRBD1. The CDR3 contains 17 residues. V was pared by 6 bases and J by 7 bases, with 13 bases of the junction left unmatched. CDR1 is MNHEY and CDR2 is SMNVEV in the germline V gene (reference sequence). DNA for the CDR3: TGTGCCAGCAGGGCAAGTTTAGACAGGGGGTTAAATTCACCCCTCCACTTT. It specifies CASRASLDRGLNSPLHF.

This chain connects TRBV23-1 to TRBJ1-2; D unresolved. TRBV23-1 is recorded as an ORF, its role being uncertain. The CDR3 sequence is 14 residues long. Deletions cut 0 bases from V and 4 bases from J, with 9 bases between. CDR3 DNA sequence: TGCGCCAGCAGTCAATCCCCCCAAGTCTATGGCTACACCTTC. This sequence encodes CASSQSPQVYGYTF.

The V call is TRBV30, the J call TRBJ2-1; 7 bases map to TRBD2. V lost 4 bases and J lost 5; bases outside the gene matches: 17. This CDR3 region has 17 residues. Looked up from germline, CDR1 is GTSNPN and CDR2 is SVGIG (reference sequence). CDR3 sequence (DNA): TGTGCCTGGATGGCCCGGGTGCGGGCGGGGGATAACAATGAGCAGTTCTTC. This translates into CAWMARVRAGDNNEQFF.

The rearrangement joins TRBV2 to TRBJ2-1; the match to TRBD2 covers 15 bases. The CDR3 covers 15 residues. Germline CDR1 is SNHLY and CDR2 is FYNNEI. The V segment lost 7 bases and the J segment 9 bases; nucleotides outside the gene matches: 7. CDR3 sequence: CASTGLAGGPGEQFF. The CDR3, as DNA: TGTGCCAGCACCGGACTAGCGGGGGGGCCGGGTGAGCAGTTCTTC. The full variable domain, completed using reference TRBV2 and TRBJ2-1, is EPEVTQTPSHQVTQMGQEVILRCVPISNHLYFYWYRQILGQKVEFLVSFYNNEISEKSEIFDDQFSVERPDGSNFTLKIRSTKLEDSAMYFCASTGLAGGPGEQFFGPGTRLTVL.

The CDR3 bases are TGCAGCGTTGAGAACGGGTTAGGGAGAGAGAGCTACACCTTC. It is translated as CSVENGLGRESYTF. The genes are TRBV29-1 and TRBJ1-2; no reliable D call. The ends were cut back, 3 bases at V and 9 bases at J, with 20 bases in the middle. The CDR3 consists of 14 residues. Germline-derived CDR1 and CDR2 are SQVTM and ANQGSEA.

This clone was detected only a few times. DNA for the CDR3: TGTGCCTGGAGTAGAGACGAAGGGGCCCAAGAGACCCAGTACTTC. Residues: CAWSRDEGAQETQYF. This chain uses TRBV30 with TRBJ2-5; tentatively, D is TRBD1 (5 bases). Trimming took off 2 bases at V and 1 base at J, with 14 bases between the two ends. Germline loops: CDR1 GTSNPN, CDR2 SVGIG (reference sequence). This CDR3 comprises 15 residues.

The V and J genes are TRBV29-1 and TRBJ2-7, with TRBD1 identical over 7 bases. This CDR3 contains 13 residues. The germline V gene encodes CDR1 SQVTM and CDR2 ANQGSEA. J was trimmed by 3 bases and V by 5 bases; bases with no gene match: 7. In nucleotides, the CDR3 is TGCAGCGTTACAGGGGAACAAAACTACGAGCAGTACTTC. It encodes CSVTGEQNYEQYF.

This CDR3 is CASSFAGSPLHF. The DNA for the CDR3 is TGTGCCAGCAGTTTCGCAGGTTCACCCCTCCACTTT. The rearrangement links TRBV27 to TRBJ1-6; D is uncertain. V gave up 3 bases and J gave up 9 bases, with 6 bases separating them. Germline V CDR1 and CDR2: MNHEY, SMNVEV (reference sequence). The CDR3 is 12 amino acids.

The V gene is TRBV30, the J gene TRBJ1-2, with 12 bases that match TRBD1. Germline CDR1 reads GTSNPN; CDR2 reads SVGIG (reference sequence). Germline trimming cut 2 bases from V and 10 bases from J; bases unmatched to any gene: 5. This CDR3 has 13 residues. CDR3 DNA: TGTGCCTGGAGTCCAGGGACAGGGGGCGCCTACACCTTC. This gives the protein CAWSPGTGGAYTF.

Here the CDR3 reads CASSLARRRGGRYEQYF. CDR3 coding DNA: TGTGCCAGCAGCTTGGCCCGTCGGCGGGGGGGCCGGTACGAGCAGTACTTC. This chain uses TRBV5-6 with TRBJ2-7; TRBD2 matches 9 bases. The germline V gene encodes CDR1 SGHDT and CDR2 YYEEEE. V was clipped by 0 bases and J by 4 bases; unmatched bases: 11. The CDR3 loop spans 17 amino acids.

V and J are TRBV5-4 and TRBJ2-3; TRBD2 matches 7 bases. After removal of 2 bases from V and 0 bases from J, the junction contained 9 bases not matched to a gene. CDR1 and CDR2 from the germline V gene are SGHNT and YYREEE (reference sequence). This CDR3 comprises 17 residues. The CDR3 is CASSLELGGGSTDTQYF. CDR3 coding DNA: TGTGCCAGCAGCTTAGAATTGGGCGGGGGAAGCACAGATACGCAGTATTTT.

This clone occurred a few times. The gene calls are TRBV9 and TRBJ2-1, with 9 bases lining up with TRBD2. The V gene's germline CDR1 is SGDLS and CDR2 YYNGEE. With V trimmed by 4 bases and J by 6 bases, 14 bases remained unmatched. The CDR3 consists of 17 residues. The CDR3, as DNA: TGTGCCAGCAGCCTAAAACCATTGGGGACTAGCCGCAATGAGCAGTTCTTC. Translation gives CASSLKPLGTSRNEQFF.

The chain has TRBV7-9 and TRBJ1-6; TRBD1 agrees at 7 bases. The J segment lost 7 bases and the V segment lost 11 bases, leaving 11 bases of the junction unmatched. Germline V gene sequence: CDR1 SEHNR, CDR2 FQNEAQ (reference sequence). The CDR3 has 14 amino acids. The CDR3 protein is CAPLEGQRNSPLHF. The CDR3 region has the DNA TGTGCCCCTCTTGAGGGACAGAGAAATTCACCCCTCCACTTT. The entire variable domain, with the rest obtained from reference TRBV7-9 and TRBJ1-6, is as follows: DTGVSQNPRHKITKRGQNVTFRCDPISEHNRLYWYRQTLGQGPEFLTYFQNEAQLEKSRLLSDRFSAERPKGSFSTLEIQRTEQGDSAMYLCAPLEGQRNSPLHFGNGTRLTVT.

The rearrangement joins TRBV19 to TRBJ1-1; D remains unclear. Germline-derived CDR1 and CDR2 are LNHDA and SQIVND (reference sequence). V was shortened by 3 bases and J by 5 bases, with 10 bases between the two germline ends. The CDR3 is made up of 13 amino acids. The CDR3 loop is CASSMEGGTEAFF. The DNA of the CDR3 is TGTGCCAGTAGTATGGAGGGAGGGACTGAAGCTTTCTTT.

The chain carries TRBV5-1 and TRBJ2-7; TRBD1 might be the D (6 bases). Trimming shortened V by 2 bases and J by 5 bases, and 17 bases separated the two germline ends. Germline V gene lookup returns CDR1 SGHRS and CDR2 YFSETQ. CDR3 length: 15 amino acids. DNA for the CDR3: TGCGCCAGCAGCTTAAGGGGGACATTTACGGACGAGCAGTACTTC. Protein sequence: CASSLRGTFTDEQYF.

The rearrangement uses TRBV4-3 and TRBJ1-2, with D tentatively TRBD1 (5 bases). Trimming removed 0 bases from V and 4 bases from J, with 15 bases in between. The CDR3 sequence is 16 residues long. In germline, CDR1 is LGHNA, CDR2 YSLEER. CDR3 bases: TGCGCCAGCAGCCAAGATAGGAAGGGACGGGCCTATGGCTACACCTTC. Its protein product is CASSQDRKGRAYGYTF.

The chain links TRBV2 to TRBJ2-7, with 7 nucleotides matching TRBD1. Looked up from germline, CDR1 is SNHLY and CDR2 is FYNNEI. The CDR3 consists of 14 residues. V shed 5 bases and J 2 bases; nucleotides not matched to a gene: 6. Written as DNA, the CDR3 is TGTGCCAGCAGTTACAGGGGCCTCACCTACGAGCAGTACTTC. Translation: CASSYRGLTYEQYF. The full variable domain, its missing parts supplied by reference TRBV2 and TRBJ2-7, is EPEVTQTPSHQVTQMGQEVILRCVPISNHLYFYWYRQILGQKVEFLVSFYNNEISEKSEIFDDQFSVERPDGSNFTLKIRSTKLEDSAMYFCASSYRGLTYEQYFGPGTRLTVT.

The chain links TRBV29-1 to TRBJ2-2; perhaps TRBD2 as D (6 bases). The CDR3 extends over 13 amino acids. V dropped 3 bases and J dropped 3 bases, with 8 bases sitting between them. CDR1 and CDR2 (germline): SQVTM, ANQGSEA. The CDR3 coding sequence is TGCAGCGTTGAGACTAGTGACACCGGGGAGCTGTTTTTT. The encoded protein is CSVETSDTGELFF.

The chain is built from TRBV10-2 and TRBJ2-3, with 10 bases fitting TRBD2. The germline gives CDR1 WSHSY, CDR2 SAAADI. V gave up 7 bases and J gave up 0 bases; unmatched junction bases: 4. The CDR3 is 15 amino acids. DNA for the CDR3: TGCGCCAGCACTAGCGGGGGAGCTAGCACAGATACGCAGTATTTT. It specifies CASTSGGASTDTQYF.

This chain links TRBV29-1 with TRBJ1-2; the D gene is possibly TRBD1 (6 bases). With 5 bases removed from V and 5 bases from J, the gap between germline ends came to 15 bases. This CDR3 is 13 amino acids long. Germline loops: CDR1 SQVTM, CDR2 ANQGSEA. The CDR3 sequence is CSVPDLDRYGYTF. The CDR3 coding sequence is TGCAGCGTTCCAGATCTGGACAGATATGGCTACACCTTC.

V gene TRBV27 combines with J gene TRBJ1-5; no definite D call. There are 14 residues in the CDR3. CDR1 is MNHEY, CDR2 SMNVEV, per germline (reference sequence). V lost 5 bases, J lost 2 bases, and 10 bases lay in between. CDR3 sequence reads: CASSLSAGNQPQHF. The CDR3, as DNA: TGTGCCAGCAGTCTGAGTGCGGGCAATCAGCCCCAGCATTTT.